This TCR beta chain was observed in a study of cytomegalovirus exposure and HLA in healthy donors. The V gene's germline CDR1 is SGHRS and CDR2 YFSETQ. This CDR3 comprises 17 residues. The V gene end was trimmed by 1 base and the J gene end by 0 bases; junction bases not matched to a gene: 3. PCR involved 60 Vbeta and 13 Jbeta primers. Only in-frame clones appear in the TCRdb table, and some are missing; sequencing was by immunoSEQ multiplex PCR. The table records about 160,000 clones, approximately 80% of them present only once. The sequence derives from a man over 45 in good health and CMV-seropositive. The chain uses TRBV5-1 and TRBJ2-6, with 8 nucleotides matching TRBD2. Specimen: PBMCs. CDR3 in DNA: TGCGCCAGCAGCTTGACGGGGGGGTCCTCTGGGGCCAACGTCCTGACTTTC. This sequence encodes CASSLTGGSSGANVLTF.